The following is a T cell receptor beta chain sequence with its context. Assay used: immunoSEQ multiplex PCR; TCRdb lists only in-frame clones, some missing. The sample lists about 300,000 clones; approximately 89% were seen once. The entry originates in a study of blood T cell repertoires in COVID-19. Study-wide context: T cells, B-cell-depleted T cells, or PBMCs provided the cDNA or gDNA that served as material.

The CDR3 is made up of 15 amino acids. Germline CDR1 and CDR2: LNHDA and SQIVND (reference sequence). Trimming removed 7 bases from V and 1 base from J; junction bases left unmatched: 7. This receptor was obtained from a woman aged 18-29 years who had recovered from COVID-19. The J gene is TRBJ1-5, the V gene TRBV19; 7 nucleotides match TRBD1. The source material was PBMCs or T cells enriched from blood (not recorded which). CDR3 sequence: CASTVSGGSNQPQHF. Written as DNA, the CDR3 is TGTGCCAGTACCGTATCAGGGGGGAGCAATCAGCCCCAGCATTTT.